This TCR beta chain stems from a study of control samples from healthy donors and cancer patients. Germline lookup yields CDR1 LGHNA and CDR2 YSLEER. J lost 3 bases, V lost 4 bases, and 0 bases had no gene match. CDR3 length equals 13 residues. Assay used: immunoSEQ multiplex PCR; TCRdb lists only in-frame clones, some missing. Among around 94,000 clones, under 95% were seen once, and the ten largest hold 2% to 3%. This TCR came from a woman aged 18 to 35 in good health. The genes are TRBV4-3 and TRBJ2-7; 10 bases line up with TRBD1. The sequenced material came from blood. The CDR3: CASSRDRGYEQYF. The CDR3 DNA follows: TGCGCCAGCAGCCGGGACAGGGGCTACGAGCAGTACTTC.